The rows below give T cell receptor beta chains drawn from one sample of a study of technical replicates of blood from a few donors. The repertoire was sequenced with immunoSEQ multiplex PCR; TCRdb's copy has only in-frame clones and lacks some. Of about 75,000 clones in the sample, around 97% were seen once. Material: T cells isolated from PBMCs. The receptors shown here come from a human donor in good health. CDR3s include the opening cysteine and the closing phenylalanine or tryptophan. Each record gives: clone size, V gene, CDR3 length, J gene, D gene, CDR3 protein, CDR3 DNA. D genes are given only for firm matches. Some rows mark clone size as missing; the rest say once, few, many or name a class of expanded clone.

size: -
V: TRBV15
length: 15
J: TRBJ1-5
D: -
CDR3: CATRFGQYSNQPQHF
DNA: TGTGCCACCAGGTTCGGACAGTATAGCAATCAGCCCCAGCATTTT

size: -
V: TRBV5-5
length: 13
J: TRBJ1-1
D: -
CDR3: CASNPTDNTEAFF
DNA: TGTGCCAGCAACCCGACAGATAACACTGAAGCTTTCTTT

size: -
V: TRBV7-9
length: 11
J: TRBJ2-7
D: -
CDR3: CASSLRDEQYF
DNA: TGTGCCAGCAGCTTGAGGGACGAGCAGTACTTC

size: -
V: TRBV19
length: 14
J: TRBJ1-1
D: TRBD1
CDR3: CASRLTGVNTEAFF
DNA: TGTGCCAGTCGCCTGACAGGGGTGAACACTGAAGCTTTCTTT

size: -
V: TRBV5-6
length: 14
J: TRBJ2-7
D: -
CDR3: CASSLVPGSYEQYF
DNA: TGTGCCAGCAGCTTGGTCCCAGGCTCCTACGAGCAGTACTTC

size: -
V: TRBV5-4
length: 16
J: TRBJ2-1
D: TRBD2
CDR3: CASSFLSGRARGEQFF
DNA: TGTGCCAGCAGCTTCCTTAGCGGGAGGGCCAGGGGTGAGCAGTTCTTC

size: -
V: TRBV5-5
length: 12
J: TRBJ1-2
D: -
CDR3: CASSARDTKNLF
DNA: TGTGCCAGCAGCGCCCGGGACACAAAAAATCTCTTC

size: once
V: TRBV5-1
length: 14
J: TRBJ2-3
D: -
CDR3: CASSLDGGPDTQYF
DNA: TGCGCCAGCAGCTTGGATGGGGGCCCAGATACGCAGTATTTT

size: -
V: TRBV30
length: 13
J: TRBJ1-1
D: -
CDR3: CAWSVQTQTEAFF
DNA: TGTGCCTGGAGTGTACAGACGCAGACTGAAGCTTTCTTT

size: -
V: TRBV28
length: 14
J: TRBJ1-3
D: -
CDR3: CASSLERAWNTTYF
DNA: TGTGCCAGCAGTCTAGAGAGGGCTTGGAACACCACATATTTT

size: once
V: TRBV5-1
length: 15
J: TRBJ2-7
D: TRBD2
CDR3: CASSPGLGGSYEQYF
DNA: TGCGCCAGCAGCCCGGGGCTGGGAGGGTCCTACGAGCAGTACTTC

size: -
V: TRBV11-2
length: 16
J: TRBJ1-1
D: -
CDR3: CASSLAPPRMNTEAFF
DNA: TGTGCCAGCAGCTTAGCCCCCCCGAGAATGAACACTGAAGCTTTCTTT

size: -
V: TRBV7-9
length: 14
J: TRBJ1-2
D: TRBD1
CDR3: CASSWGTANYGYTF
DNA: TGTGCCAGCAGCTGGGGGACAGCTAACTATGGCTACACCTTC

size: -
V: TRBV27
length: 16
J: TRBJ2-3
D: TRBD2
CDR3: CASSAIAGVLTDTQYF
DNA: TGTGCCAGCAGTGCGATAGCGGGAGTGCTCACAGATACGCAGTATTTT

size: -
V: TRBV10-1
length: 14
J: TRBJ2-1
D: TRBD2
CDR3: CASSQRGSYNEQFF
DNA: TGCGCCAGCAGTCAGCGGGGATCCTACAATGAGCAGTTCTTC

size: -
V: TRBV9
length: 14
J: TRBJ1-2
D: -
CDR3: CASSVGLGNYGYTF
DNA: TGTGCCAGCAGCGTAGGACTTGGAAACTATGGCTACACCTTC

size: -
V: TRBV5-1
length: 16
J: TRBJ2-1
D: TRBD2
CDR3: CASSGRTSGGPNEQFF
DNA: TGCGCCAGCAGCGGCCGGACTAGCGGGGGGCCAAATGAGCAGTTCTTC

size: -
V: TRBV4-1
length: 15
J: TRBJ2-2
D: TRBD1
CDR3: CASSRGTGDTGELFF
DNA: TGCGCCAGCAGCCGCGGGACAGGGGACACCGGGGAGCTGTTTTTT

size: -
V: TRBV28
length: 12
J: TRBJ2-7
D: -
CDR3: CASSPPLYEQYF
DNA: TGTGCCAGCAGTCCCCCCCTGTACGAGCAGTACTTC

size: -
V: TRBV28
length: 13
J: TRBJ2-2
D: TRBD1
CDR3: CASTTGATGELFF
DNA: TGTGCCAGCACAACAGGGGCCACCGGGGAGCTGTTTTTT

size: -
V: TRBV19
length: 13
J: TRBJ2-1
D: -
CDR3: CASSISVDNEQFF
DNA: TGTGCCAGTAGTATATCCGTCGACAATGAGCAGTTCTTC

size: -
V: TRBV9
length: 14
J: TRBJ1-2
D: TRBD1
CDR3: CASRSRQGAYGYTF
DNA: TGTGCCAGCAGATCCAGACAGGGTGCCTATGGCTACACCTTC

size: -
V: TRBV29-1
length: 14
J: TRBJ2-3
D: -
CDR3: CSVVVGGFTDTQYF
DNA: TGCAGCGTTGTAGTGGGGGGTTTCACAGATACGCAGTATTTT

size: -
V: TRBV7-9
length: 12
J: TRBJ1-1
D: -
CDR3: CASSRERRRAFF
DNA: TGTGCCAGCAGCAGAGAGCGACGGAGAGCTTTCTTT

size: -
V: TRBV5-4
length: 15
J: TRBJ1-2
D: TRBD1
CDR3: CASSSKQGARYGYTF
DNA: TGTGCCAGCAGCTCGAAACAGGGGGCGCGATATGGCTACACCTTC

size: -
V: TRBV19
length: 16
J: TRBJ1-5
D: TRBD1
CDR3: CASRMGQGVSNQPQHF
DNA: TGTGCCAGTAGGATGGGACAGGGGGTCTCCAATCAGCCCCAGCATTTT

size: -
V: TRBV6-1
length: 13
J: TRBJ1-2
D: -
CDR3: CASSVQGPYGYTF
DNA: TGTGCCAGCAGCGTACAGGGCCCCTATGGCTACACCTTC

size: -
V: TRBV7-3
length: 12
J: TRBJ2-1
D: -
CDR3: CASSSLRDEQFF
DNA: TGTGCCAGCAGCTCACTCAGGGATGAGCAGTTCTTC

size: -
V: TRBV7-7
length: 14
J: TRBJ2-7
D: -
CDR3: CASSLFQGPYEQYF
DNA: TGTGCTAGCAGCTTATTTCAGGGTCCCTACGAGCAGTACTTC

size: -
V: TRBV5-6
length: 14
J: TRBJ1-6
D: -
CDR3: CASSFSAYNSPLHF
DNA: TGTGCCAGCAGCTTCTCCGCCTATAATTCACCCCTCCACTTT

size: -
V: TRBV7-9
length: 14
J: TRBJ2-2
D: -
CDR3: CATPSRQYAGELFF
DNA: TGTGCCACCCCGTCGCGACAATACGCCGGGGAGCTGTTTTTT

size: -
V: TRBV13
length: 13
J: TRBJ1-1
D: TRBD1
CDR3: CASSPRGITEAFF
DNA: TGTGCCAGCAGCCCCAGGGGGATCACTGAAGCTTTCTTT

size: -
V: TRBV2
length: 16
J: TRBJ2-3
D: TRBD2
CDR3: CASSRRAGEGTDTQYF
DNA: TGTGCCAGCAGTCGACGGGCGGGGGAGGGCACAGATACGCAGTATTTT

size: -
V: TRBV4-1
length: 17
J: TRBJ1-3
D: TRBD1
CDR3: CASSSTGPPPPGNTIYF
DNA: TGCGCCAGCAGCTCGACAGGGCCACCACCTCCTGGAAACACCATATATTTT

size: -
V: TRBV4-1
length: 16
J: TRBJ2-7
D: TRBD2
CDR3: CASSQGTSGFSYEQYF
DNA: TGCGCCAGCAGCCAAGGGACTAGCGGTTTCTCCTACGAGCAGTACTTC

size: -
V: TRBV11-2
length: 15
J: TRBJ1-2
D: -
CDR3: CASSLAEVGRRGYTF
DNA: TGTGCCAGCAGCTTAGCTGAGGTTGGCAGGAGGGGCTACACCTTC

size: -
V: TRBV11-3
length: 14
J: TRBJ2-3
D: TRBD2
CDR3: CASSLTSGTDTQYF
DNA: TGTGCCAGCAGCTTAACTAGCGGCACAGATACGCAGTATTTT

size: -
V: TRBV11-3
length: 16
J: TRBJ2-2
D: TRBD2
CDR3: CASSLQGLAGSGELFF
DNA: TGTGCCAGCAGCCTGCAGGGACTAGCGGGGAGCGGGGAGCTGTTTTTT

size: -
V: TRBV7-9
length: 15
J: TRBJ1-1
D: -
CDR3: CASSLAHQGNTEAFF
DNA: TGTGCCAGCAGCTTAGCGCATCAGGGGAACACTGAAGCTTTCTTT

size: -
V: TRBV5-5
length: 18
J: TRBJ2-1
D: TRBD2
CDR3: CASSLRTSGNIPYNEQFF
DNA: TGTGCCAGCAGCTTGAGGACTAGCGGGAATATTCCCTACAATGAGCAGTTCTTC

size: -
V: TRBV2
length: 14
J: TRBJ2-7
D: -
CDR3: CASSEPGSPHEQYF
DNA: TGTGCCAGCAGTGAACCCGGGAGTCCCCACGAGCAGTACTTC

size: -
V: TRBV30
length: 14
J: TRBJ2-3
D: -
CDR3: CAWSVQGGTDTQYF
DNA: TGTGCCTGGAGTGTGCAAGGGGGCACAGATACGCAGTATTTT

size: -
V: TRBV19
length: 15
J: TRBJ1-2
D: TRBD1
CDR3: CASSQRGDRGFYYTF
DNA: TGTGCCAGTAGCCAAAGGGGGGACAGGGGCTTTTACTACACCTTC

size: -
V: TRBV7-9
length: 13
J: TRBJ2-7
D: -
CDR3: CASSGTWPYEQYF
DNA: TGTGCCAGCAGCGGGACTTGGCCCTACGAGCAGTACTTC

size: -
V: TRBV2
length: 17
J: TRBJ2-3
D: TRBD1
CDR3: CASPRDRGYQYTDTQYF
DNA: TGTGCCAGCCCACGGGACAGGGGATACCAATACACAGATACGCAGTATTTT

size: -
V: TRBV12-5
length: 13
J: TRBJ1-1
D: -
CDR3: CASALGRNTEAFF
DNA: TGTGCTAGTGCCTTAGGGAGGAACACTGAAGCTTTCTTT

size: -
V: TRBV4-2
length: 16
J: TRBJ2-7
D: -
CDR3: CASSQETAPGNYEQYF
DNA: TGTGCCAGCAGCCAAGAGACGGCTCCGGGGAACTACGAGCAGTACTTC

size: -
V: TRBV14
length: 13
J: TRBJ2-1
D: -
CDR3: CASSQGGGNEQFF
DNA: TGTGCCAGCAGCCAAGGGGGCGGTAATGAGCAGTTCTTC

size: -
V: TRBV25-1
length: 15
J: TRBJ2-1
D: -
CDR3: CASSDSGVLYNEQFF
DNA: TGTGCCAGCAGTGATTCGGGAGTACTGTACAATGAGCAGTTCTTC

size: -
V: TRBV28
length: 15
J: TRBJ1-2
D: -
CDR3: CASTLASGVLYGYTF
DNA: TGTGCCAGCACCCTTGCGTCGGGGGTCCTCTATGGCTACACCTTC

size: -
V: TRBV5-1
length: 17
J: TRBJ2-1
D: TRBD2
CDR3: CASSSGLAGAQYNEQFF
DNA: TGCGCCAGCAGCTCGGGACTAGCGGGGGCCCAGTACAATGAGCAGTTCTTC

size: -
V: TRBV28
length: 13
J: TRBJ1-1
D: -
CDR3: CASSLRQNTEAFF
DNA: TGTGCCAGCAGTTTGAGGCAGAACACTGAAGCTTTCTTT

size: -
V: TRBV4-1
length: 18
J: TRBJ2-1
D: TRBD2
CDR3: CASSQRRLAGAPEYEQFF
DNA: TGCGCCAGCAGCCAACGGAGACTAGCGGGGGCCCCAGAGTATGAGCAGTTCTTC

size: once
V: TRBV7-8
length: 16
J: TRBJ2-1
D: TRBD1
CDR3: CASSTSGTGRINEQFF
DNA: TGTGCCAGCAGCACGTCCGGGACAGGGAGGATCAATGAGCAGTTCTTC

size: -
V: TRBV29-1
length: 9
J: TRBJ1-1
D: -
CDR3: CSTDREAFF
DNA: TGCAGCACCGACAGAGAAGCTTTCTTT

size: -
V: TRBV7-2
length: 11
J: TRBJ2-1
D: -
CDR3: CASSSYGEQFF
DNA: TGTGCCAGCAGCTCCTATGGTGAGCAGTTCTTC

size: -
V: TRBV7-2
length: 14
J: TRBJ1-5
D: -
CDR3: CASSLAISPQPQHF
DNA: TGTGCCAGCAGCTTAGCGATTAGTCCTCAGCCCCAGCATTTT

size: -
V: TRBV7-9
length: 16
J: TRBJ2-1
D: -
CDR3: CASSVVIGSSYNEQFF
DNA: TGTGCCAGCAGCGTAGTGATAGGGAGCTCCTACAATGAGCAGTTCTTC

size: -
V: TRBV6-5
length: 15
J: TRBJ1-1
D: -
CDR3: CASSRITVGGTEAFF
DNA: TGTGCCAGCAGTCGCATCACCGTGGGAGGAACTGAAGCTTTCTTT

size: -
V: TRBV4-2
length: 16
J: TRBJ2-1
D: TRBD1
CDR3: CASSQGGQGIYNEQFF
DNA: TGTGCCAGCAGCCAAGGGGGACAGGGCATTTACAATGAGCAGTTCTTC